The 28 T cell receptor beta chains in this list originate from one sample, sequenced in a study of beta chain features in type 1 diabetes (dated by TCRdb to 2017 to 2018). Receptor amplification or capture employed the immunoSEQ multiplex PCR assay. The entire amount of isolated RNA was reverse transcribed using the High Capacity cDNA Reverse Transcription Kit, so the sequenced TCRB transcripts were expressed ones. TCRdb limited this immuneACCESS table to in-frame rearrangements with V and J called. A share of clones is missing; checked studies link under half to unresolved V genes, and the rest is unexplained. This sample lists around 300,000 clones; 14% were detected once. The biggest ten clones account for 6.7% of the sample. The sequencing input was central memory CD4+ T cells from blood. Receptors originate from a man younger than 40 in good health.

This clone has a handful of counts. The chain carries TRBV16 and TRBJ1-1, with D perhaps matching TRBD1 (5 bases). This CDR3 region has 14 residues. Per germline, CDR1 KGHSY and CDR2 FQNENV. The V end lost 1 base, the J end lost 4 bases, and 10 bases lay between the germline ends. The CDR3 sequence is CASSQLGVFTEAFF. CDR3 nucleotides: TGTGCCAGCAGCCAATTGGGGGTTTTCACTGAAGCTTTCTTT.

CDR3 sequence (DNA): TGCGCCAGCAGCTTGGCGTCAGCGTCCCATTTGAATGAGCAGTTCTTC. This encodes CASSLASASHLNEQFF. The chain employs TRBV5-1 and TRBJ2-1; D unresolved. Germline loops: CDR1 SGHRS, CDR2 YFSETQ. V was cut by 0 bases and J by 7 bases, with 17 bases left in between. The CDR3 sequence is 16 residues long.

In its sample, this clone was seen a few times. The chain employs TRBV7-9 and TRBJ1-2; D remains ambiguous. Germline values: CDR1 SEHNR, CDR2 FQNEAQ (reference sequence). This CDR3 is 12 amino acids long. CDR3 amino acids: CGTSKMDYGYTF. CDR3 DNA: TGTGGCACGTCGAAAATGGACTATGGCTACACCTTC.

This clone was seen many times. This chain uses TRBV4-3 with TRBJ1-2; D not certain. With 1 base removed from V and 7 bases from J, the gap between germline ends came to 13 bases. This CDR3 has 14 amino acids. Germline V gene data show CDR1 as LGHNA and CDR2 as YSLEER. CDR3 region: CASSQVSGVGGYTF. As DNA, the CDR3 is TGCGCCAGCAGCCAAGTTTCCGGGGTGGGTGGCTACACCTTC.

This clone has only a few counts. This chain links TRBV15 with TRBJ2-1; 15 nucleotides line up with TRBD2. CDR3 length equals 18 residues. The germline gives CDR1 LNHNV, CDR2 YYDKDF (reference sequence). J was trimmed by 8 bases and V by 5 bases; bases with no gene match: 13. The CDR3 sequence: CATSGSTGTSGGIDEQFF. The DNA of the CDR3 is TGTGCCACCAGCGGTTCCACCGGGACTAGCGGGGGGATCGATGAGCAGTTCTTC. Full variable domain (outside the CDR3, taken from reference TRBV15 and TRBJ2-1): DAMVIQNPRYQVTQFGKPVTLSCSQTLNHNVMYWYQQKSSQAPKLLFHYYDKDFNNEADTPDNFQSRRPNTSFCFLDIRSPGLGDTAMYLCATSGSTGTSGGIDEQFFGPGTRLTVL.

There are a few counts of this clone. This rearrangement joins TRBV5-6 to TRBJ2-3, with D perhaps TRBD2 (6 bases). The length of the CDR3 is 15 residues. V lost 0 bases and J 2 bases, leaving 10 bases between the germline ends. CDR1 is SGHDT, CDR2 YYEEEE, per germline. The CDR3 spells CASSLVGLNTDTQYF. The DNA for the CDR3 is TGTGCCAGCAGCTTGGTGGGACTCAACACAGATACGCAGTATTTT.

V usage is TRBV28 and J usage is TRBJ2-1; D is unclear. The CDR3 consists of 11 residues. Trimming cost V 7 bases and J 10 bases, with 11 bases left between them. The V gene's germline CDR1 is MDHEN and CDR2 SYDVKM. CDR3 residues: CASTLVGEQFF. The CDR3 DNA reads as TGTGCCAGCACCCTGGTGGGGGAGCAGTTCTTC.

This clone was picked up a small number of times. This chain uses TRBV5-1 with TRBJ2-5; 11 positions agree with TRBD2. J was trimmed by 6 bases and V by 4 bases; bases with no gene match: 8. This CDR3 spans 15 amino acids. The germline gives CDR1 SGHRS, CDR2 YFSETQ. The CDR3 is CASSISGGAVKTQYF. The CDR3 DNA sequence: TGCGCCAGCAGCATTAGCGGGGGGGCTGTGAAGACCCAGTACTTC.

This clone was counted a few times. The V and J genes are TRBV7-3 and TRBJ2-5; D is ambiguous. Germline lookup yields CDR1 SGHTA and CDR2 FQGTGA. V shed 5 bases and J shed 2 bases, with 15 bases lying between them. The CDR3 is 15 amino acids. The CDR3 nucleotides are TGTGCCAGCAGCCAGCCGAGTGGGCTTCAAGAGACCCAGTACTTC. This translates into CASSQPSGLQETQYF.

This chain uses TRBV20-1 with TRBJ1-1; maybe TRBD1 (5 bases). CDR3 length equals 10 residues. CDR1 DFQATT and CDR2 SNEGSKA come from the germline V gene (reference sequence). The V end lost 6 bases, the J end lost 4 bases, and 6 bases lay between the germline ends. The CDR3 region is CSAGATEAFF. CDR3 bases: TGCAGTGCCGGGGCCACTGAAGCTTTCTTT.

The chain employs TRBV9 and TRBJ2-1; 13 bases align to TRBD2. The CDR3 is made up of 15 amino acids. The ends lost 3 bases at V and 6 bases at J; junction bases unmatched: 3. Germline V gives CDR1 SGDLS, CDR2 YYNGEE. The CDR3 bases are TGTGCCAGCAGCGCCACTAGCGGGAGGGTCAATGAGCAGTTCTTC. It encodes CASSATSGRVNEQFF. Combining the CDR3 with reference TRBV9 and TRBJ2-1 gives the whole variable domain DSGVTQTPKHLITATGQRVTLRCSPRSGDLSVYWYQQSLDQGLQFLIQYYNGEERAKGNILERFSAQQFPDLHSELNLSSLELGDSALYFCASSATSGRVNEQFFGPGTRLTVL.

The rearrangement links TRBV5-1 to TRBJ1-4; D call uncertain. V dropped 2 bases and J dropped 0 bases, with 5 bases sitting between them. Germline CDR1 reads SGHRS; CDR2 reads YFSETQ. The CDR3 contains 14 residues. The chain's CDR3 is CASSLVSTNEKLFF. The CDR3 DNA is TGCGCCAGCAGCTTAGTATCAACTAATGAAAAACTGTTTTTT. The whole variable domain, remainder taken from reference TRBV5-1 and TRBJ1-4, is KAGVTQTPRYLIKTRGQQVTLSCSPISGHRSVSWYQQTPGQGLQFLFEYFSETQRNKGNFPGRFSGRQFSNSRSEMNVSTLELGDSALYLCASSLVSTNEKLFFGSGTQLSVL.

The chain combines TRBV2 with TRBJ1-1; D possibly corresponds to TRBD1 (5 bases). CDR1 is SNHLY and CDR2 is FYNNEI in the germline V gene. The CDR3 sequence is 13 residues long. The ends were cut back, 3 bases at V and 5 bases at J, with 10 bases in the middle. The CDR3 DNA sequence: TGTGCCAGCAGTGACAATGGGGCAACTGAAGCTTTCTTT. This translates into CASSDNGATEAFF. Together with reference TRBV2 and TRBJ1-1, the CDR3 gives the full variable domain: EPEVTQTPSHQVTQMGQEVILRCVPISNHLYFYWYRQILGQKVEFLVSFYNNEISEKSEIFDDQFSVERPDGSNFTLKIRSTKLEDSAMYFCASSDNGATEAFFGQGTRLTVV.

The V and J genes are TRBV5-6 and TRBJ2-1; unclear D gene. V lost 2 bases and J lost 7, with 16 bases in between. Per the germline V gene, CDR1 is SGHDT and CDR2 is YYEEEE. CDR3 length: 15 residues. The CDR3 here is CASSLAFGGTNEQFF. In nucleotides, the CDR3 is TGTGCCAGCAGCTTAGCCTTCGGCGGAACAAATGAGCAGTTCTTC.

The chain employs TRBV5-4 and TRBJ1-1; 7 bases fit TRBD1. Per the germline V gene, CDR1 is SGHNT and CDR2 is YYREEE (reference sequence). The CDR3 extends over 12 amino acids. V dropped 2 bases and J dropped 10; count of bases not matched to a gene: 5. The CDR3 nucleotides read TGTGCCAGCAGCTTTAGGACAGGACGAGCTTTCTTT. It codes for CASSFRTGRAFF.

The chain has TRBV7-3 and TRBJ1-1; D gene unclear. The germline gives CDR1 SGHTA, CDR2 FQGTGA. CDR3 length: 14 amino acids. V lost 5 bases to trimming and J lost 2 bases, with 12 bases between them. As DNA, the CDR3 is TGTGCCAGCAGCGAGTCTGGGCATAACACTGAAGCTTTCTTT. This gives the protein CASSESGHNTEAFF.

This chain connects TRBV5-1 to TRBJ1-1, with 8 nucleotides matching TRBD1. The V gene end was trimmed by 4 bases and the J gene end by 3 bases; junction bases not matched to a gene: 5. The CDR3 has 14 residues. Germline CDR1 reads SGHRS; CDR2 reads YFSETQ. The CDR3 sequence is CASSPDRGHTEAFF. The DNA of the CDR3 is TGCGCCAGCAGCCCTGACAGGGGTCACACTGAAGCTTTCTTT.

This clone turned up a few times. The rearrangement links TRBV21-1 to TRBJ2-7; TRBD2 is taken as the D call from the table, unchecked against the DNA. TRBV21-1 represents a pseudogene. This CDR3 has 13 amino acids. Written as DNA, the CDR3 is TGTGCCAGCAGCAAATGGGAGGGGAACGAGCAGTACGTC. This encodes CASSKWEGNEQYV.

This chain connects TRBV7-9 to TRBJ2-2, with D hard to call. The V end was cut by 5 bases, the J end by 4 bases, with 11 bases between. CDR3 size: 14 residues. Looked up from germline, CDR1 is SEHNR and CDR2 is FQNEAQ (reference sequence). CDR3 region: CASSENTVTGELFF. DNA of the CDR3: TGTGCCAGCAGCGAAAATACAGTCACCGGGGAGCTGTTTTTT.

V and J are TRBV7-3 and TRBJ2-1; TRBD2 matches at 12 bases. From germline, CDR1 is SGHTA and CDR2 FQGTGA. The CDR3 length is 16 residues. The trim removed 5 bases at V and 8 bases at J, leaving 10 bases unmatched. CDR3 nucleotide sequence: TGTGCCAGCAGCCGAGACATGACTAGCGGGAGCTATGAGCAGTTCTTC. Translated: CASSRDMTSGSYEQFF.

This clone was counted a few times. This chain connects TRBV11-3 to TRBJ2-1, with 9 bases lining up with TRBD2. The J segment lost 4 bases and the V segment lost 8 bases, leaving 6 bases of the junction unmatched. Germline V gene lookup returns CDR1 SGHNT and CDR2 YENEEA. CDR3 length: 14 amino acids. The CDR3 region is CASGLAGEYNEQFF. The CDR3 DNA reads as TGTGCCAGCGGGTTAGCGGGAGAGTACAATGAGCAGTTCTTC.

In this sample, this clone turned up a few times. V is TRBV9 and J is TRBJ2-7, with no clear D. The CDR3 runs to 14 residues. V was trimmed by 5 bases and J by 0 bases, leaving 12 bases between them. Germline CDR1 and CDR2: SGDLS and YYNGEE. Written as DNA, the CDR3 is TGTGCCAGCAGTGCTTCTGGCCGCTCCTACGAGCAGTACTTC. This codes for CASSASGRSYEQYF.

This clone was counted at least ten times. This chain joins TRBV7-2 and TRBJ2-1; 8 positions match TRBD2. The J segment lost 3 bases and the V segment lost 5 bases, leaving 9 bases of the junction unmatched. Germline-derived CDR1 and CDR2 are SGHTA and FQGNSA. CDR3 length equals 16 residues. CDR3 protein: CASSRDGGGLYNEQFF. CDR3 nucleotides: TGTGCCAGCAGCCGGGACGGCGGGGGGCTCTACAATGAGCAGTTCTTC.

This clone was recorded a few times. This rearrangement joins TRBV28 to TRBJ1-1; possible D gene TRBD1, 6 bases. V lost 6 bases and J lost 1, with 9 bases in between. The germline gives CDR1 MDHEN, CDR2 SYDVKM. CDR3 length: 13 amino acids. CDR3 sequence reads: CASRKGGNTEAFF. The CDR3, as DNA: TGTGCCAGCAGAAAAGGGGGGAACACTGAAGCTTTCTTT.

The chain joins TRBV7-9 to TRBJ2-7, with unresolved D. From germline, CDR1 is SEHNR and CDR2 FQNEAQ (reference sequence). V was pared by 2 bases and J by 6 bases, with 11 bases between. The CDR3 consists of 13 residues. CDR3 DNA: TGTGCCAGCAGCTTAAGTGTAGCCGGCGAGCAGTACTTC. This sequence encodes CASSLSVAGEQYF.

This clone was detected only a few times. V usage is TRBV7-2 and J usage is TRBJ2-6; unclear D gene. This CDR3 contains 14 residues. Germline CDR1 reads SGHTA; CDR2 reads FQGNSA. V was shortened by 5 bases and J by 2 bases, with 7 bases between the two germline ends. The CDR3 reads CASSRMTGANVLTF. CDR3 sequence (DNA): TGTGCCAGCAGCAGGATGACTGGGGCCAACGTCCTGACTTTC.

The chain has TRBV7-2 and TRBJ2-5, with D possibly being TRBD1 (7 bases). Germline-derived CDR1 and CDR2 are SGHTA and FQGNSA. This CDR3 region has 13 residues. The ends were cut back, 4 bases at V and 7 bases at J, with 13 bases in the middle. CDR3 bases: TGTGCCAGCAGCTCGGACAGGAGGGGGACCCAGTACTTC. Encoded protein: CASSSDRRGTQYF. Using reference TRBV7-2 and TRBJ2-5 for the parts outside the CDR3, the full variable domain is GAGVSQSPSNKVTEKGKDVELRCDPISGHTALYWYRQSLGQGLEFLIYFQGNSAPDKSGLPSDRFSAERTGGSVSTLTIQRTQQEDSAVYLCASSSDRRGTQYFGPGTRLLVL.

This clone was seen a handful of times. This sequence joins TRBV30 and TRBJ2-1; 7 bases align to TRBD1. The CDR3 contains 12 residues. CDR1 and CDR2 from the germline V gene are GTSNPN and SVGIG (reference sequence). The J segment lost 7 bases and the V segment lost 1 base, leaving 1 base of the junction unmatched. For the CDR3, the DNA is TGTGCCTGGAGTGCACAGGGGAATGAGCAGTTCTTC. Translation gives CAWSAQGNEQFF.